The clone carrying this T cell receptor (beta chain) is a singleton in its sample. What it recognizes is unknown. The data stem from a study of CD8 T cells in Susac syndrome. Study-wide findings and caveats: The study conceded that its TCR sequencing and HLA analysis involved relatively few individuals.

With random hexamers, reverse transcription was performed on roughly 0.45 to 1 ug of RNA. The TCR beta CDR3 was amplified by immunoSEQ multiplex PCR across 54 Vbeta, 13 Jbeta. Each CDR3 protein is one row after TCRdb ran MiXCR on the immunoSEQ multiplex PCR reads. The profile shows around 70,000 distinct CDR3 sequences, 85% to 95% of them singletons. CD8+ and CD4+ T cells circulating in blood were sequenced for TCR beta. The CD8+ and CD4+ T cells were negatively isolated, with the TEMRA cells enriched by FACS. The sequencing sample was made of CD8+ T cells from PBMCs. This receptor was identified in a human donor with multiple sclerosis.

The CDR3 loop is CASSTESGTYEQYF. The CDR3 nucleotides are TGCGCCAGCAGCACCGAGTCGGGGACCTACGAGCAGTACTTC. The V gene is TRBV5-1, the J gene TRBJ2-7, with D perhaps TRBD2 (5 bases). This CDR3 region has 14 residues. Germline-derived CDR1 and CDR2 are SGHRS and YFSETQ. Trimming took 4 bases from V and 2 from J, leaving 13 bases between them.